The T cell receptor beta chain under discussion was sequenced for a study of blood T cell repertoires in COVID-19. The CDR3 runs to 13 residues. Trimming stripped 7 bases from V and 3 bases from J, with 12 bases between. Produced via immunoSEQ multiplex PCR; TCRdb's table is partial and in-frame only. The sample records roughly 190,000 clones, 82% being singletons. Source material: peripheral blood. The gene calls are TRBV12-3 or TRBV12-4 and TRBJ1-2, with D perhaps TRBD1 (6 bases). The sequence derives from a woman in her sixties or seventies with COVID-19, enrolled during active disease. As DNA, the CDR3 is TGTGCCAGCACCCTACAGGGACACTATGGCTACACCTTC. It codes for CASTLQGHYGYTF.